This TCR beta chain was captured by sequencing in a study of T cell changes during pregnancy in multiple sclerosis. Measured with immunoSEQ multiplex PCR; TCRdb has only the in-frame clones, and not every one. The sample contains fewer than 75,000 clones, under 95% of which appear only once. CDR3 length equals 17 residues. J gave up 3 bases and V 4 bases, and 9 bases lay outside the gene matches. CDR1 and CDR2 from the germline V gene are MNHEY and SMNVEV (reference sequence). The sequenced sample was peripheral blood, obtained after pregnancy. The chain couples TRBV27 to TRBJ2-7; 13 positions match TRBD2. The TCR was taken from a female donor in good health, enrolled as a control in a pregnancy study. CDR3: CASSYLGLAGLSYEQYF. In nucleotides, the CDR3 is TGTGCCAGCAGTTATCTGGGACTAGCGGGGTTAAGCTACGAGCAGTACTTC.